This note documents a single TCR beta chain sequence. Its antigen is still unknown. At one end, the junction sequence differs from germline, possibly due to a read error. The data originate from a study of blood T cells in healthy people across ages (dated by TCRdb to about 2015). About the study as a whole: Template switching captured roughly one uniquely barcoded TCR beta cDNA molecule per two T cells in model experiments. Four age groups were formed from the donors: young (average approximately 15 years), middle-aged (around 39), aged (over 55) and long-lived (more than 75). To avoid experimental bias, donors of different ages were spread randomly across the sequencing lanes. Age-related changes in TCR beta repertoire diversity were measured in the study by deep sequencing normalized with unique cDNA molecular identifiers. Two additional independent replicas of 1 million unique cDNA reads from the same blood draw were analyzed for two donors (one aged 18 to 29 and one aged 80 or older).

The roughly 39 donors, aged about 6 to 95 years, were systemically healthy Caucasian individuals from Russia. Each donor gave 8 to 10 milliliters of peripheral blood, collected into EDTA-treated Vacutainer tubes. Ficoll-Paque density-gradient centrifugation was used to isolate PBMCs, with at least 7 million per sample. Total RNA, at least 5 micrograms per sample, was extracted from PBMCs with Trizol reagent. The percentages of naive CD45RAhigh/CD27high T cells were determined by flow cytometry on a PBMC aliquot from every donor. Summary of the overall study and its limitations: Because donor CMV infection status was unknown, age-related changes in expanded clonotypes were potentially confounded. Compared with the aged group, more naive CD4+ T cells, fewer expanded clones and increased TCR diversity were shown by the long-lived group, suggesting age selection. Observed TCR beta diversity per million T cells fell roughly linearly with age, and a significant reduction was already apparent by age about 38. Estimates of total diversity from one million sequenced T cells were regarded as lower bounds and underestimates. There was a strong correlation between observed TCR beta diversity and the percentage of naive T cells measured by flow cytometry. Since profiling was done on bulk unsorted PBMCs, naive and antigen-experienced compartments could not be conclusively compared.

CDR1 and CDR2 were assigned from the germline V gene (reference sequence) as MNHEY and SMNVEV. The CDR3 measures 15 amino acids from cysteine to phenylalanine. Of all the DNA, just the CDR3 is kept, 45 bases in frame from base 1. The protocol used for the library was 5' RACE. Sequencing was carried out with an Illumina HiSeq 2500. A second PCR of about 6 to 11 cycles was run with a J-beta primer mix and a sample-barcoded 5' primer. A unique molecular identifier was introduced onto each TCR beta cDNA molecule by a template-switch 5' adaptor carrying 12 random nucleotides. Each sample yielded at least 2.5 million CDR3-containing paired-end reads. First-strand cDNA was synthesized from all RNA with the Mint cDNA synthesis kit, primed by a TRBC-specific oligonucleotide. Following uracil-DNA glycosylase treatment, all cDNA underwent a first 18-cycle PCR with the universal primers M1SS and BC2_uni_R. The paper's processing steps were these. Each sample was normalized by randomly selecting 1 million high-quality reads, each carrying a distinct molecular identifier. Instead of being binned into consensus sequences, reads with shared molecular identifiers were discarded. MiTCR, set to a Q25 quality threshold and the strictest error-elimination algorithm, was used for CDR3 identification, clonotype clustering and error correction. A nonparametric unseen species model using Euler transformation provided a lower-bound estimate of total TCR beta diversity. The raw public reads went through TCRdb reprocessing: fastp at Q25, MiXCR clone calling, in-frame beta chains kept. A single entry per CDR3 protein holds the most common genes and DNA from its merged rows. The V and J calls were determined by TCRdb, not by the authors. For this sample there are fewer than 900,000 distinct CDR3 sequences; approximately 49% appear just once. The ten largest clones capture roughly a third of the sample.

The TCR was taken from a woman between 55 and 75 years old in good health. The V and J segments used are TRBV27 and TRBJ1-4; the D gene cannot be named for sure. The material sequenced was blood. The DNA is as follows: TGTACCAGCAGTTTCGGAGGTGCAACTAATGAAAAACTGTTTTTT. Translated, this gives CTSSFGGATNEKLFF.